This T cell receptor (beta chain) was recorded in a study of OX40 agonist ivuxolimab in advanced cancers. The overall study: Ivuxolimab, an antibody that agonizes OX40 (CD134), was administered to the patients. The study enrolled dose-escalation patients with hepatocellular carcinoma, melanoma, renal cell or head and neck cancer.

The CDR3 extends over 13 amino acids. Trimming stripped 1 base from V and 8 bases from J, with 12 bases between. CDR1 and CDR2 (germline): SGHRS, YFSETQ. The table came from immunoSEQ multiplex PCR; TCRdb's copy has only in-frame clones and leaves some out. The sample records 90,000 to 150,000 clones, around 89% being singletons. With regard to this clone: What it recognizes is unknown.

Study results and limitations: Clonal expansion from baseline to week 6 occurred in both CD4+ and CD8+ T cells.

The source material was CD4+ or CD8+ T cells sorted from blood, sampled in a trial of the OX40 agonist ivuxolimab. The sequence derives from an adult with an advanced solid tumor such as melanoma, head and neck, liver or kidney cancer. The chain is built from TRBV5-1 and TRBJ1-2, with D unresolved. This chain's CDR3 is CASSLTLSQGYTF. The CDR3 DNA sequence: TGCGCCAGCAGCTTGACACTTTCGCAGGGCTACACCTTC. The complete variable domain, with remaining parts taken from reference TRBV5-1 and TRBJ1-2, reads KAGVTQTPRYLIKTRGQQVTLSCSPISGHRSVSWYQQTPGQGLQFLFEYFSETQRNKGNFPGRFSGRQFSNSRSEMNVSTLELGDSALYLCASSLTLSQGYTFGSGTRLTVV.